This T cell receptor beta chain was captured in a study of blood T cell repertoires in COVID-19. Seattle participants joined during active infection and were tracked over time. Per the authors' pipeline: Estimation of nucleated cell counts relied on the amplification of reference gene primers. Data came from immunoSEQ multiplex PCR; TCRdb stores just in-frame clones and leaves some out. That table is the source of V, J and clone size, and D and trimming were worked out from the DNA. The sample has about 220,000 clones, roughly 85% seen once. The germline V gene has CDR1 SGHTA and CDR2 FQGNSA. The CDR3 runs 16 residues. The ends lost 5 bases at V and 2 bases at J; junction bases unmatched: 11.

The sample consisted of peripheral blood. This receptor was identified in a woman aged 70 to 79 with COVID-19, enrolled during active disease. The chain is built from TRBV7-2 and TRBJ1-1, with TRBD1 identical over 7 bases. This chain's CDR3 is CASSLDRALSNTEAFF. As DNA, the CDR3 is TGTGCCAGCAGCCTCGACAGGGCCCTTTCCAACACTGAAGCTTTCTTT.